A single sample is the source of the 22 T cell receptor beta chains below, sequenced in a study of cytomegalovirus exposure and HLA in healthy donors. This PCR relied on a set of 60 Vbeta primers and 13 Jbeta primers. Only in-frame clones appear in the TCRdb table, and some are missing; sequencing was by immunoSEQ multiplex PCR. The sample lists approximately 110,000 clones; around 62% were seen once. The specimen sequenced was PBMCs. The receptors stem from a young man in good health and CMV-seropositive.

As regards this clone: One end of the junction varies from germline; a read error may be responsible. The chain combines TRBV20-1 with TRBJ2-7, with a possible D match to TRBD1 (5 bases). Per the germline V gene, CDR1 is DFQATT and CDR2 is SNEGSKA (reference sequence). The CDR3 is 11 residues long. CDR3 sequence (DNA): TGCAGCGCTAACAGGTTGTACGAGCAGTACTTC. Amino acid sequence: CSANRLYEQYF.

V is TRBV18 and J is TRBJ2-3; a possible D gene is TRBD2 (6 bases). CDR3 length: 17 residues. Per germline, CDR1 KGHSH and CDR2 LQKENI. V was pared by 2 bases and J by 5 bases, with 20 bases between. DNA for the CDR3: TGTGCCAGCTCACCAACCCTCTGGAGCGGGCTGGGAGATACGCAGTATTTT. This encodes CASSPTLWSGLGDTQYF.

The gene calls are TRBV2 and TRBJ1-6; unclear D gene. CDR3 size: 14 residues. Trimming removed 2 bases at V and 6 bases at J, with 8 bases between. CDR1 is SNHLY, CDR2 FYNNEI, per germline. CDR3 loop: CASSEIGANSPLHF. The CDR3 region has the DNA TGTGCCAGCAGTGAAATCGGAGCTAATTCACCCCTCCACTTT.

This chain connects TRBV7-9 to TRBJ1-6; D might be TRBD1 (6 bases). CDR3 length: 14 residues. Trimming took 2 bases from V and 7 from J, leaving 9 bases between them. Germline V lookup: CDR1 SEHNR, CDR2 FQNEAQ (reference sequence). This chain's CDR3 is CASSLNQGNSPLHF. The CDR3 nucleotides read TGTGCCAGCAGCTTAAACCAGGGGAATTCACCCCTCCACTTT.

The gene calls are TRBV5-4 and TRBJ2-7; D may be TRBD2 (5 bases). V shed 4 bases and J shed 2 bases, with 16 bases lying between them. This CDR3 spans 15 amino acids. CDR1 is SGHNT, CDR2 YYREEE, per germline (reference sequence). The CDR3 DNA is TGTGCCAGCAGCCCCGGAGGAACTCAACCCTACGAGCAGTACTTC. It is translated as CASSPGGTQPYEQYF. The full variable domain, in which reference TRBV5-4 and TRBJ2-7 provide the parts outside the CDR3, is ETGVTQSPTHLIKTRGQQVTLRCSSQSGHNTVSWYQQALGQGPQFIFQYYREEENGRGNFPPRFSGLQFPNYSSELNVNALELDDSALYLCASSPGGTQPYEQYFGPGTRLTVT.

This clone is a singleton in its sample. The V gene is TRBV7-3, the J gene TRBJ2-5; 7 bases are shared with TRBD2. CDR3 length: 13 amino acids. Germline V gives CDR1 SGHTA, CDR2 FQGTGA. Trimming took 1 base from V and 4 from J; bases not matched to a gene: 0. In DNA, the CDR3 is TGTGCCAGCAGCTTAAGGGAGGGAGAGACCCAGTACTTC. It is translated as CASSLREGETQYF.

This rearrangement joins TRBV18 to TRBJ1-5, with TRBD1 as a possible D gene (5 bases). The germline V gene encodes CDR1 KGHSH and CDR2 LQKENI. Trimming took 2 bases from V and 1 from J, leaving 6 bases between them. CDR3 length equals 14 residues. The CDR3 region is CASSPGGSNQPQHF. In DNA, the CDR3 is TGTGCCAGCTCACCAGGGGGGAGCAATCAGCCCCAGCATTTT.

V is TRBV6-6 and J is TRBJ1-1, with 10 bases aligning to TRBD1. Germline V lookup: CDR1 MNHNY, CDR2 SVGAGI (reference sequence). The CDR3 sequence is 13 residues long. With 6 bases clipped from V and 3 bases from J, the junction kept 1 base outside the gene matches. This CDR3 reads CASRGQGYTEAFF. The CDR3 nucleotides are TGTGCCAGCAGGGGACAGGGGTACACTGAAGCTTTCTTT.

For the CDR3, the DNA is TGTGCCAGCAGCCCCCCAGGTCAACCCCAGCATTTT. Amino acid sequence: CASSPPGQPQHF. The chain joins TRBV7-2 to TRBJ1-5, with unresolved D. The CDR3 covers 12 residues. V was cut by 5 bases and J by 10 bases, with 12 bases left in between. Germline CDR1 and CDR2: SGHTA and FQGNSA.

The chain couples TRBV5-1 to TRBJ1-2; 7 bases match TRBD1. The CDR3 contains 15 residues. Germline loops: CDR1 SGHRS, CDR2 YFSETQ. V was clipped by 2 bases and J by 8 bases; unmatched bases: 12. Here the CDR3 reads CASSFDRDSRGGYTF. Here the CDR3 DNA reads TGCGCCAGCAGCTTCGACCGGGACAGCCGAGGGGGCTACACCTTC.

The chain couples TRBV9 to TRBJ2-1; D might be TRBD1 (6 bases). Between the trimmed V and J ends, which lost 0 bases and 0 bases, there was a span of 7 bases. The CDR3 totals 15 residues. CDR1 is SGDLS, CDR2 YYNGEE, per germline. The CDR3, as DNA: TGTGCCAGCAGCGTAGTAGGGGGCTCCTACAATGAGCAGTTCTTC. Its protein product is CASSVVGGSYNEQFF.

A single count supports this clone. The V call is TRBV6-5, the J call TRBJ2-7, with 9 positions matching TRBD2. The CDR3 is made up of 15 amino acids. V trimming: 5 bases; J trimming: 4 bases; junction bases outside the gene matches: 9. CDR1 and CDR2 (germline): MNHEY, SVGAGI. CDR3 sequence reads: CASSPLAGGQYEQYF. The CDR3 coding sequence is TGTGCCAGCAGTCCATTGGCGGGGGGGCAGTACGAGCAGTACTTC.

This rearrangement joins TRBV28 to TRBJ2-2; TRBD1 matches at 7 bases. The trim removed 2 bases at V and 3 bases at J, leaving 0 bases unmatched. This CDR3 comprises 14 residues. Germline V lookup: CDR1 MDHEN, CDR2 SYDVKM. This CDR3 is CASSLQGDTGELFF. CDR3 bases: TGTGCCAGCAGTTTACAGGGGGACACCGGGGAGCTGTTTTTT.

The rearrangement joins TRBV30 to TRBJ2-1, with 12 bases that match TRBD2. Trimming removed 5 bases from V and 6 bases from J; junction bases left unmatched: 5. The V gene's germline CDR1 is GTSNPN and CDR2 SVGIG (reference sequence). This CDR3 region has 14 residues. CDR3 nucleotide sequence: TGTGCCTGGGTGGGACTAGCGGGTGTCAATGAGCAGTTCTTC. Translated, it gives CAWVGLAGVNEQFF.

CDR3 sequence reads: CASSFGTHYEQYF. CDR3 nucleotides: TGTGCCAGCAGTTTTGGCACGCACTACGAGCAGTACTTC. V usage is TRBV27 and J usage is TRBJ2-7; the D is unclear. The CDR3 totals 13 residues. The germline V gene encodes CDR1 MNHEY and CDR2 SMNVEV (reference sequence). Trimming stripped 3 bases from V and 3 bases from J, with 9 bases between.

This chain uses TRBV27 with TRBJ2-6; 8 bases match TRBD1. Germline CDR1 is MNHEY and CDR2 is SMNVEV (reference sequence). The CDR3 consists of 17 residues. V shed 3 bases and J 2 bases; nucleotides not matched to a gene: 6. This chain's CDR3 is CASSFGQGSTGANVLTF. DNA for the CDR3: TGTGCCAGCAGTTTTGGACAGGGTTCAACTGGGGCCAACGTCCTGACTTTC.

CDR3 amino acids: CASSLTGAPTDTQYF. CDR3 DNA: TGTGCCAGCAGCTTAACAGGGGCGCCCACAGATACGCAGTATTTT. This chain uses TRBV5-4 with TRBJ2-3; 7 bases are shared with TRBD1. V trimming: 2 bases; J trimming: 2 bases; junction bases outside the gene matches: 5. The CDR3 has 15 amino acids. CDR1 SGHNT and CDR2 YYREEE come from the germline V gene (reference sequence).

V and J are TRBV5-4 and TRBJ1-4, with TRBD1 identical over 7 bases. The CDR3 extends over 15 amino acids. J gave up 3 bases and V 3 bases, and 5 bases lay outside the gene matches. Germline V gene sequence: CDR1 SGHNT, CDR2 YYREEE (reference sequence). The CDR3 DNA is TGTGCCAGCAGCTCAGGCGGGACAGCTAATGAAAAACTGTTTTTT. Translating gives CASSSGGTANEKLFF.

This chain joins TRBV6-5 and TRBJ1-6; no firm D call. V lost 8 bases to trimming and J lost 3 bases, with 11 bases between them. The CDR3 is made up of 14 amino acids. Germline values: CDR1 MNHEY, CDR2 SVGAGI. The CDR3 coding sequence is TGTGCCAGCGGGCCTCTGGACTATAATTCACCCCTCCACTTT. Translation gives CASGPLDYNSPLHF.

This chain connects TRBV19 to TRBJ2-2; 7 bases map to TRBD1. The germline gives CDR1 LNHDA, CDR2 SQIVND (reference sequence). The CDR3 runs 15 residues. The J segment lost 4 bases and the V segment lost 4 bases, leaving 6 bases of the junction unmatched. As DNA, the CDR3 is TGTGCCAGTAGTAAAGACAGGGCAGGCACCGGGGAGCTGTTTTTT. The encoded protein is CASSKDRAGTGELFF.

J is TRBJ1-6 and V is TRBV9; D is perhaps TRBD1 (6 bases). Germline CDR1 is SGDLS and CDR2 is YYNGEE. The CDR3 extends over 15 amino acids. V was pared by 3 bases and J by 8 bases, with 15 bases between. CDR3 in DNA: TGTGCCAGCAGCGCCGTAGGACAGTTTGATTCACCCCTCCACTTT. As protein: CASSAVGQFDSPLHF.

The chain couples TRBV6-1 to TRBJ2-2; TRBD1 is a possible D gene (5 bases). Germline CDR1 MNHNS, CDR2 SASEGT. V lost 7 bases, J lost 0 bases, and 9 bases lay in between. The CDR3 extends over 14 amino acids. This CDR3 is CASIPGTNTGELFF. The CDR3 region has the DNA TGTGCCAGCATTCCAGGGACGAACACCGGGGAGCTGTTTTTT.